Below, one TCR beta chain is given with its context. The CDR3 has 15 residues. V was clipped by 10 bases and J by 1 base; unmatched bases: 8. CDR1 and CDR2 from the germline V gene are KGHSH and LQKENI. These data are taken from a study of cytomegalovirus exposure and HLA in healthy donors. PCR primers comprised 60 Vbeta and 13 Jbeta primers. TCRdb's table, derived via immunoSEQ multiplex PCR, lists solely in-frame clones and lacks some. The data contain 150,000 to 200,000 clones, around 80% of them singletons. The sequence was obtained from a woman in her 30s in good health and CMV-seronegative. This sequence joins TRBV18 and TRBJ2-2, with 8 bases fitting TRBD2. Sequencing was done on a sample of PBMCs. CDR3 loop: CATISGRRNTGELFF. CDR3 in DNA: TGTGCCACAATAAGCGGGAGAAGGAACACCGGGGAGCTGTTTTTT.